Only a few counts were recorded for the clone carrying this TCR beta chain. The PCR ran on 60 Vbeta and 13 Jbeta primers. Assay: immunoSEQ multiplex PCR; the TCRdb copy retains only in-frame clones and omits some. The sample lists about 160,000 clones, around 80% seen once, with approximately 4.1% in the top ten. The CDR3 length is 13 residues. Looked up from germline, CDR1 is LNHDA and CDR2 is SQIVND (reference sequence). Trimming pared 5 bases from V and 4 bases from J, leaving 11 bases between. These data are taken from a study of cytomegalovirus exposure and HLA in healthy donors. Sampled while nominally healthy, donors likely had unrecorded immune exposures.

Material for sequencing was PBMCs. The V and J genes are TRBV19 and TRBJ1-1; maybe TRBD1 (5 bases). The TCR sequence derives from a woman between 50 and 59 years old in good health and CMV-seropositive. This CDR3 reads CASSLQASTEAFF. The CDR3 DNA sequence: TGTGCCAGTAGTTTACAGGCCTCCACTGAAGCTTTCTTT.